These 24 T cell receptor beta chains originate from one sample sequenced in a study of T cell changes during pregnancy in multiple sclerosis (dated by TCRdb to the late 2010s). Libraries were built with the immunoSEQ multiplex PCR assay. The clones in this table, taken by TCRdb from immuneACCESS, are in-frame only. Not every clone is retained; where verified, under half of the shortfall comes from an unresolved V gene, and the cause of the rest is unknown. The sample table records 85,000 to 110,000 clones; approximately 90% of these occur just once. 0.75% to 0.95% of the sample belongs to the ten largest clones. This specimen consisted of peripheral blood, obtained after pregnancy. Every receptor here comes from a female donor with multiple sclerosis, enrolled in a pregnancy study.

The chain carries TRBV5-1 and TRBJ2-7; 12 bases map to TRBD2. Germline V gives CDR1 SGHRS, CDR2 YFSETQ. With 2 bases clipped from V and 1 base from J, the junction kept 4 bases outside the gene matches. The CDR3 runs 16 residues. The CDR3 reads CASSFGLAGGSYEQYF. The CDR3 region has the DNA TGCGCCAGCAGCTTCGGGCTAGCGGGAGGGTCCTACGAGCAGTACTTC.

This chain uses TRBV27 with TRBJ2-7; D possibly corresponds to TRBD2 (6 bases). This CDR3 contains 14 residues. Germline loops: CDR1 MNHEY, CDR2 SMNVEV (reference sequence). Trimming left V 2 bases short and J 3 bases short, with 11 bases between. The CDR3 sequence: CASSLLGGDYEQYF. The CDR3 DNA reads TGTGCCAGCAGTTTACTCGGCGGGGACTACGAGCAGTACTTC.

V usage is TRBV27 and J usage is TRBJ2-7; 10 bases map to TRBD1. CDR1 is MNHEY, CDR2 SMNVEV, per germline (reference sequence). CDR3 length equals 15 residues. The ends lost 4 bases at V and 5 bases at J; junction bases unmatched: 8. CDR3 region: CASSSIGDRGHEQYF. In DNA form, the CDR3 reads TGTGCCAGCAGTTCGATAGGGGACAGGGGCCACGAGCAGTACTTC.

The genes are TRBV7-2 and TRBJ1-6; 7 bases are shared with TRBD1. The junction had 9 bases not matched to a gene; V was cut back by 4 bases and J by 6 bases. The CDR3 loop spans 16 amino acids. Per germline, CDR1 SGHTA and CDR2 FQGNSA. CDR3 coding DNA: TGTGCCAGCAGCTCGCGACCGGGACAGAGTAATTCACCCCTCCACTTT. This codes for CASSSRPGQSNSPLHF.

The sample holds one count of this clone. The chain has TRBV5-8 and TRBJ2-5, with 9 bases identical to TRBD1. CDR1 is SGHTS, CDR2 YDEGEE, per germline. Trimming removed 0 bases from V and 1 base from J; junction bases left unmatched: 7. The CDR3 spans 17 residues. Written as DNA, the CDR3 is TGTGCCAGCAGCTTGGGGTCCGGACAGGGGTTCCAAGAGACCCAGTACTTC. It is translated as CASSLGSGQGFQETQYF.

The chain has TRBV25-1 and TRBJ2-1; D perhaps matches TRBD2 (6 bases). V was trimmed by 5 bases and J by 10 bases, leaving 21 bases between them. CDR1 and CDR2 from the germline V gene are MGHDK and SYGVNS. This CDR3 contains 15 residues. DNA for the CDR3: TGTGCCAGCAGTCTGATGAACGGGGGAGTAGAGGAGCAGTTCTTC. Amino acid sequence: CASSLMNGGVEEQFF.

This chain joins TRBV28 and TRBJ1-1, with D maybe TRBD1 (6 bases). This CDR3 is built from 15 residues. Trimming left V 6 bases short and J 1 base short, with 15 bases between. Germline values: CDR1 MDHEN, CDR2 SYDVKM. The CDR3 sequence is CASRNTLGQNTEAFF. CDR3 in DNA: TGTGCCAGCAGAAACACCCTGGGACAGAACACTGAAGCTTTCTTT.

This sequence joins TRBV4-2 and TRBJ2-2; the match to TRBD2 covers 11 bases. In germline, CDR1 is LGHNA, CDR2 YNFKEQ. Germline trimming cut 3 bases from V and 3 bases from J; bases unmatched to any gene: 9. The CDR3 spans 18 residues. The DNA for the CDR3 is TGTGCCAGCAGCCAGTTCCTTGGGACTAGCGGTTACACCGGGGAGCTGTTTTTT. Translating it yields CASSQFLGTSGYTGELFF.

The rearrangement links TRBV6-6 to TRBJ1-2, with TRBD1 as a possible D gene (5 bases). Germline V gene lookup returns CDR1 MNHNY and CDR2 SVGAGI (reference sequence). V lost 6 bases to trimming and J lost 7 bases, with 18 bases between them. This CDR3 is 14 amino acids long. For the CDR3, the DNA is TGTGCCAGCAGCCAAGCCACAGGATCGGGTGGCTACACCTTC. Its protein is CASSQATGSGGYTF.

The chain links TRBV30 to TRBJ2-7, with 8 nucleotides matching TRBD1. Germline V gene sequence: CDR1 GTSNPN, CDR2 SVGIG (reference sequence). After removal of 3 bases from V and 1 base from J, the junction contained 8 bases not matched to a gene. This CDR3 has 15 amino acids. The CDR3 sequence: CAWSRYRTGSYEQYF. For the CDR3, the DNA is TGTGCCTGGAGCCGATATCGGACAGGGTCCTACGAGCAGTACTTC.

The rearrangement uses TRBV4-3 and TRBJ1-2; D may be TRBD1 (5 bases). The CDR3 has 14 amino acids. Trimming took 0 bases from V and 4 from J, leaving 9 bases between them. The germline gives CDR1 LGHNA, CDR2 YSLEER. The CDR3 loop is CASSQESGPYGYTF. The CDR3 DNA follows: TGCGCCAGCAGCCAAGAATCAGGGCCCTATGGCTACACCTTC.

This clone was observed a single time. The chain has TRBV28 and TRBJ2-3, with TRBD2 as a possible D gene (6 bases). Trimming pared 11 bases from V and 0 bases from J, leaving 9 bases between. CDR1 is MDHEN and CDR2 is SYDVKM in the germline V gene. CDR3 length equals 12 residues. The CDR3 here is CAGRGSTDTQYF. CDR3 in DNA: TGTGCCGGGCGGGGAAGCACAGATACGCAGTATTTT.

The rearrangement links TRBV7-2 to TRBJ1-2, with 8 bases aligning to TRBD1. The CDR3 has 14 residues. V shed 4 bases and J 3 bases; nucleotides not matched to a gene: 4. CDR1 and CDR2 (germline): SGHTA, FQGNSA. The chain's CDR3 is CASSSQGADYGYTF. The CDR3 DNA reads as TGTGCCAGCAGCTCGCAGGGGGCGGACTATGGCTACACCTTC.

The V gene is TRBV5-4, the J gene TRBJ1-5; tentative D call: TRBD1 (5 bases). Germline V lookup: CDR1 SGHNT, CDR2 YYREEE (reference sequence). CDR3 length equals 14 residues. V gave up 3 bases and J gave up 3 bases, with 10 bases separating them. CDR3 loop: CASSSQGFNQPQHF. CDR3 in DNA: TGTGCCAGCAGCTCCCAGGGTTTCAATCAGCCCCAGCATTTT.

V usage is TRBV5-1 and J usage is TRBJ2-7; TRBD2 aligns across 11 bases. The CDR3 has 14 residues. V shed 6 bases, J shed 1 base, and the junction held 3 bases outside the gene matches. From germline, CDR1 is SGHRS and CDR2 YFSETQ. The chain's CDR3 is CASTRLAGSYEQYF. The CDR3 coding sequence is TGCGCCAGCACCAGACTAGCGGGGTCCTACGAGCAGTACTTC. Full variable domain (missing parts from reference TRBV5-1 and TRBJ2-7): KAGVTQTPRYLIKTRGQQVTLSCSPISGHRSVSWYQQTPGQGLQFLFEYFSETQRNKGNFPGRFSGRQFSNSRSEMNVSTLELGDSALYLCASTRLAGSYEQYFGPGTRLTVT.

The chain carries TRBV5-4 and TRBJ2-7, with TRBD1 matching 11 bases. CDR3 size: 13 residues. V was pared by 4 bases and J by 10 bases, with 7 bases of the junction left unmatched. Germline-derived CDR1 and CDR2 are SGHNT and YYREEE (reference sequence). The CDR3 is CASSPGTGGNQYF. The CDR3 DNA is TGTGCCAGCAGCCCAGGGACAGGGGGTAATCAGTACTTC.

This clone was found once. The gene calls are TRBV5-1 and TRBJ2-1, with TRBD2 matching 10 bases. J was trimmed by 8 bases and V by 1 base; bases with no gene match: 3. The CDR3 runs to 14 residues. CDR1 SGHRS and CDR2 YFSETQ come from the germline V gene. CDR3 region: CASSLRLAGDEQFF. The CDR3 coding sequence is TGCGCCAGCAGCTTGAGACTAGCGGGCGATGAGCAGTTCTTC.

The chain employs TRBV19 and TRBJ2-6; D not certain. The CDR3 consists of 15 residues. Germline V gives CDR1 LNHDA, CDR2 SQIVND (reference sequence). Between the trimmed V and J ends, which lost 8 bases and 1 base, there was a span of 12 bases. The CDR3 loop is CASSEWVSGANVLTF. The DNA of the CDR3 is TGTGCCAGTTCGGAGTGGGTATCTGGGGCCAACGTCCTGACTTTC.

This clone occurred once. The V gene is TRBV6-5, the J gene TRBJ2-7, with 8 bases identical to TRBD1. Unmatched junction bases numbered 10, after V lost 6 bases and J lost 3 bases. This CDR3 has 15 amino acids. Germline V gives CDR1 MNHEY, CDR2 SVGAGI. The CDR3 protein is CASSARTGSGYEQYF. The CDR3 nucleotides read TGTGCCAGCAGCGCGAGGACAGGGTCTGGCTACGAGCAGTACTTC.

This chain uses TRBV18 with TRBJ2-2; D gene uncertain. This CDR3 comprises 17 residues. The V end lost 3 bases, the J end lost 4 bases, and 18 bases lay between the germline ends. Germline V gene lookup returns CDR1 KGHSH and CDR2 LQKENI. The CDR3 DNA reads as TGTGCCAGCTCACCGCATCAAGGCGGCCAACTCACCGGGGAGCTGTTTTTT. It specifies CASSPHQGGQLTGELFF.

CDR3 sequence reads: CASKGGRNEQFF. CDR3 coding DNA: TGTGCCAGCAAAGGAGGGAGGAATGAGCAGTTCTTC. The chain employs TRBV28 and TRBJ2-1; the D gene is possibly TRBD2 (6 bases). Germline V gives CDR1 MDHEN, CDR2 SYDVKM. Between the trimmed V and J ends, which lost 7 bases and 7 bases, there was a span of 11 bases. The CDR3 loop spans 12 amino acids.

The CDR3 sequence is CASSPDTGTGGKSNQPQHF. Written as DNA, the CDR3 is TGTGCCAGCTCACCAGATACCGGGACAGGGGGCAAGAGCAATCAGCCCCAGCATTTT. The chain employs TRBV18 and TRBJ1-5; 12 bases map to TRBD1. This CDR3 is built from 19 residues. Germline values: CDR1 KGHSH, CDR2 LQKENI. With V trimmed by 2 bases and J by 1 base, 9 bases remained unmatched.

V is TRBV28 and J is TRBJ2-7, with 7 nucleotides matching TRBD1. The CDR3 extends over 14 amino acids. Germline V CDR1 and CDR2: MDHEN, SYDVKM. Germline trimming cut 5 bases from V and 2 bases from J; bases unmatched to any gene: 6. The CDR3 sequence is CASSPQGSTYEQYF. The CDR3 DNA reads TGTGCCAGCAGTCCACAGGGGTCCACCTACGAGCAGTACTTC.

The chain is built from TRBV9 and TRBJ1-5; D may be TRBD1 (5 bases). The V end lost 3 bases, the J end lost 3 bases, and 10 bases lay between the germline ends. Germline loops: CDR1 SGDLS, CDR2 YYNGEE. This CDR3 region has 14 residues. In DNA form, the CDR3 reads TGTGCCAGCAGCGCTCAGGGTAACAATCAGCCCCAGCATTTT. Protein sequence: CASSAQGNNQPQHF.